This TCR beta chain was recorded in a study of CD8+CD57+ T cells in acquired aplastic anemia. As for the study in general: Sorting CD4+ and CD8+ cells gave DNA averaging about 3.2 ug.

Patients sequenced had flow cytometry evidence of CD8+CD57+ cell expansion. The blood sampling took place in patients who had so far received no therapy. Germline V gives CDR1 SSHAT, CDR2 FNYEAQ (reference sequence). V gave up 4 bases and J gave up 8 bases; unmatched junction bases: 8. The CDR3 has 14 amino acids. Both TCR beta VDJ combination and CDR3 sequence profiling were carried out. Genomic DNA was the template for this profiling. TCRdb independently ran MiXCR on the reads; one entry per CDR3 protein. The sample records 150,000 or so distinct CDR3 sequences, under 55% being singletons. Material for sequencing was sorted CD4+, CD8+, or CD8+CD57+ T cells (not recorded which) from PBMCs. V is TRBV7-7 and J is TRBJ1-2; 9 bases line up with TRBD1. The receptor's source is a human donor with aplastic anemia. CDR3 sequence reads: CASSSGTGSGGYTF. Here the CDR3 DNA reads TGTGCCAGCAGCTCCGGGACAGGGAGTGGGGGCTACACCTTC.